This paragraph covers one T cell receptor beta chain sequence. Antigen specificity is unknown. The data originate from a study of tumor-infiltrating lymphocytes in primary liver carcinoma. At the level of the study: Samples yielded about 3.65 to 8 million productive TCRbeta reads, similar across tissue types.

Germline V gene lookup returns CDR1 SGHAT and CDR2 FQDESV (reference sequence). Trimming took 3 bases from V and 6 from J; bases not matched to a gene: 8. The CDR3 has 15 amino acids. Unsorted whole blood yielded the blood RNA, and germline DNA was also extracted. TCR beta cDNA was made from approximately 540 ng total RNA with a constant-region primer. Investigators got TCR beta libraries out of three nested multiplex PCR rounds, done with slightly modified ARM-PCR. Rounds one and two of PCR, each of around 9 cycles, were primed with TRBV1-TRBV30 forward primers and a C-beta reverse primer. MiXCR, run by TCRdb on the multiplex PCR reads, gives a single entry per CDR3 protein. Among 300,000 to 350,000 distinct CDR3 sequences, around three fifths were seen once, and the ten largest hold more than 15%. General study points: Significantly larger top-250-clone fractions were found in tumors than in blood (p = 0.039).

The V and J genes are TRBV11-1 and TRBJ2-1; TRBD2 aligns across 7 bases. This TCR came from a woman younger than 45 with primary liver carcinoma and hepatitis B virus infection. Sequencing was performed on peripheral blood. The CDR3 region is CASSFSAGACNEQFF. CDR3 bases: TGTGCCAGCAGCTTCTCGGCGGGAGCATGCAATGAGCAGTTCTTC.